Presented here are 32 T cell receptor beta chains from one specimen sequenced in a study of T cell responses to AZD1222 COVID-19 vaccine. Here immunoSEQ multiplex PCR was the method, and the copy in TCRdb shows in-frame clones only, minus some. Here the sample spans about 170,000 clones, 80% to 95% being singletons. The source was peripheral blood, collected on day 0 of AZD1222 vaccination. The receptors originated from an adult in good health.

The chain links TRBV7-9 to TRBJ1-4; TRBD1 agrees at 9 bases. There are 15 residues in the CDR3. The V gene's germline CDR1 is SEHNR and CDR2 FQNEAQ (reference sequence). The J segment lost 7 bases and the V segment lost 5 bases, leaving 8 bases of the junction unmatched. This chain's CDR3 is CASSPPQGAVEKLFF. CDR3 DNA: TGTGCCAGCAGCCCTCCACAGGGGGCTGTTGAAAAACTGTTTTTT.

In this sample, this clone turned up a few times. Within the sample, other DNA sequences also encode this same CDR3. CDR3 sequence: CASSPRDRDTEAFF. The CDR3 nucleotides are TGTGCCAGCAGCCCCCGGGACAGGGACACTGAAGCTTTCTTT. The chain employs TRBV7-9 and TRBJ1-1; 9 nucleotides agree with TRBD1. The germline V gene has CDR1 SEHNR and CDR2 FQNEAQ (reference sequence). There are 14 residues in the CDR3. V was clipped by 5 bases and J by 3 bases; unmatched bases: 4.

This clone was recorded only once. This chain links TRBV10-3 with TRBJ1-1, with D hard to call. Germline loops: CDR1 ENHRY, CDR2 SYGVKD. V shed 5 bases and J shed 1 base, with 8 bases lying between them. CDR3 size: 13 residues. CDR3 sequence: CAISPYENTEAFF. In nucleotides, the CDR3 is TGTGCCATCAGTCCCTATGAGAACACTGAAGCTTTCTTT.

This rearrangement joins TRBV12-3 or TRBV12-4 to TRBJ1-6; D unresolved. Between the trimmed V and J ends, which lost 7 bases and 10 bases, there was a span of 11 bases. This CDR3 region has 12 residues. CDR3 amino acids: CASTNRASPLHF. CDR3 nucleotide sequence: TGTGCCAGCACCAACAGAGCCTCACCCCTCCACTTT.

The count of this clone is one. V usage is TRBV9 and J usage is TRBJ2-1, with 7 positions matching TRBD1. Germline-derived CDR1 and CDR2 are SGDLS and YYNGEE. The CDR3 runs 16 residues. The trim removed 0 bases at V and 7 bases at J, leaving 10 bases unmatched. DNA for the CDR3: TGTGCCAGCAGCGTAGAAAATTTGGGACAGTTTAATGAGCAGTTCTTC. Its protein product is CASSVENLGQFNEQFF.

This clone appeared once. The chain combines TRBV7-9 with TRBJ1-2; no clear D. CDR3 size: 15 residues. V lost 4 bases, J lost 0 bases, and 12 bases lay in between. The germline CDR1 and CDR2 sequences are SEHNR and FQNEAQ (reference sequence). The CDR3, as DNA: TGTGCCAGCAGCTCTCCGGAGGAAGCTAACTATGGCTACACCTTC. Amino acids: CASSSPEEANYGYTF. The variable domain in full, with the rest retrieved from reference TRBV7-9 and TRBJ1-2, is DTGVSQNPRHKITKRGQNVTFRCDPISEHNRLYWYRQTLGQGPEFLTYFQNEAQLEKSRLLSDRFSAERPKGSFSTLEIQRTEQGDSAMYLCASSSPEEANYGYTFGSGTRLTVV.

This chain joins TRBV19 and TRBJ1-5; D ambiguous. The ends were cut back, 2 bases at V and 1 base at J, with 6 bases in the middle. The length of the CDR3 is 14 residues. Germline-derived CDR1 and CDR2 are LNHDA and SQIVND (reference sequence). CDR3 region: CASSIMESNQPQHF. The CDR3 DNA reads TGTGCCAGTAGTATAATGGAGAGCAATCAGCCCCAGCATTTT.

This rearrangement joins TRBV3-1 (or the pseudogene TRBV3-2) to TRBJ1-1, with TRBD1 matching over 8 bases. Germline CDR1 and CDR2: LGHDT and YNNKEL (reference sequence). The V gene end was trimmed by 4 bases and the J gene end by 1 base; junction bases not matched to a gene: 23. CDR3 length: 21 amino acids. The CDR3 is CASSPIPRVGQGIFENTEAFF. The CDR3 DNA reads TGTGCCAGCAGCCCAATACCCCGGGTAGGACAGGGCATTTTCGAGAACACTGAAGCTTTCTTT.

This clone was observed once. The J gene is TRBJ1-4, the V gene TRBV7-9; 7 positions agree with TRBD1. After removal of 3 bases from V and 8 bases from J, the junction contained 6 bases not matched to a gene. Germline CDR1 reads SEHNR; CDR2 reads FQNEAQ (reference sequence). This CDR3 is built from 14 residues. The CDR3 reads CASSFGTAGEKLFF. In DNA, the CDR3 is TGTGCCAGCAGCTTTGGGACAGCAGGGGAAAAACTGTTTTTT.

The chain couples TRBV12-3 or TRBV12-4 to TRBJ2-7; no clear D gene. The length of the CDR3 is 11 residues. The V end was cut by 4 bases, the J end by 7 bases, with 8 bases between. DNA for the CDR3: TGTGCCAGCAGTTCCCCCCTAGAGCAGTACTTC. Amino acid sequence: CASSSPLEQYF.

CDR3 DNA sequence: TGTGCCAGCAGCCGACAGGGGGTGAGGGAGCCCCAGCATTTT. The encoded protein is CASSRQGVREPQHF. The chain recombines TRBV3-1 (or the pseudogene TRBV3-2) with TRBJ1-5; TRBD1 matches 9 bases. The CDR3 sequence is 14 residues long. The germline CDR1 and CDR2 sequences are LGHDT and YNNKEL (reference sequence). The trim removed 4 bases at V and 8 bases at J, leaving 6 bases unmatched.

This clone is a singleton in its sample. The J gene is TRBJ1-1, the V gene TRBV6-6, with TRBD1 matching 8 bases. The J segment lost 6 bases and the V segment lost 2 bases, leaving 5 bases of the junction unmatched. The CDR3 has 14 residues. Germline lookup yields CDR1 MNHNY and CDR2 SVGAGI (reference sequence). The CDR3 DNA is TGTGCCAGCAGTTACACCGGACAGGGTGCTGAAGCTTTCTTT. Translated: CASSYTGQGAEAFF.

This chain connects TRBV18 to TRBJ2-4; 9 nucleotides match TRBD2. The CDR3 spans 17 residues. V gave up 2 bases and J gave up 6 bases; unmatched junction bases: 11. Per germline, CDR1 KGHSH and CDR2 LQKENI. In DNA form, the CDR3 reads TGTGCCAGCTCACCAGTGGCGGGGGGGCCTTCGGGAAACATTCAGTACTTC. This codes for CASSPVAGGPSGNIQYF.

The rearrangement links TRBV6-5 to TRBJ2-1; D ambiguous. The length of the CDR3 is 15 residues. Trimming shortened V by 4 bases and J by 0 bases, and 10 bases separated the two germline ends. The germline V gene encodes CDR1 MNHEY and CDR2 SVGAGI. The CDR3 DNA reads as TGTGCCAGCAGTTTACACGCCCCCTCCTACAATGAGCAGTTCTTC. As protein: CASSLHAPSYNEQFF.

This clone showed up just once. The chain couples TRBV19 to TRBJ1-1, with D unresolved. This CDR3 is built from 14 residues. The germline gives CDR1 LNHDA, CDR2 SQIVND (reference sequence). V was shortened by 0 bases and J by 6 bases, with 11 bases between the two germline ends. CDR3 in DNA: TGTGCCAGTAGTATAGACGGAACCGTGGCTGAAGCTTTCTTT. Translating it yields CASSIDGTVAEAFF.

In its sample, this clone was seen once. The chain is built from TRBV13 and TRBJ2-1; 12 nucleotides agree with TRBD2. The CDR3 has 17 amino acids. Germline V gene data show CDR1 as PRHDT and CDR2 as FYEKMQ (reference sequence). With 4 bases clipped from V and 12 bases from J, the junction kept 16 bases outside the gene matches. CDR3 DNA: TGTGCCAGCAGCTCATCCACTAGCGGGGGGCCGAGCCAGGGGCAGTTCTTC. Amino acid sequence: CASSSSTSGGPSQGQFF.

This chain links TRBV27 with TRBJ1-1, with D maybe TRBD1 (5 bases). V lost 6 bases and J lost 0, with 8 bases in between. The length of the CDR3 is 13 residues. CDR1 and CDR2 from the germline V gene are MNHEY and SMNVEV (reference sequence). CDR3 sequence (DNA): TGTGCCAGCAGGACAGTTATGAACACTGAAGCTTTCTTT. As protein: CASRTVMNTEAFF.

The gene calls are TRBV5-8 and TRBJ1-2; D not resolved. The CDR3 length is 16 residues. Trimming took 4 bases from V and 1 from J, leaving 17 bases between them. Germline V gene sequence: CDR1 SGHTS, CDR2 YDEGEE. The CDR3 loop reads CASSRTGKAINYGYTF. For the CDR3, the DNA is TGTGCCAGCAGCCGTACCGGGAAGGCTATTAACTATGGCTACACCTTC.

The chain carries TRBV4-1 and TRBJ1-1; D unclear. Germline V lookup: CDR1 MGHRA, CDR2 YSYEKL. The V end was cut by 4 bases, the J end by 0 bases, with 18 bases between. This CDR3 is built from 17 residues. CDR3 region: CASSPTDRRRLNTEAFF. The CDR3 nucleotides read TGCGCCAGCAGCCCCACTGACCGCAGGCGACTGAACACTGAAGCTTTCTTT.

V gene TRBV19 combines with J gene TRBJ1-1; D is possibly TRBD1 (6 bases). The CDR3 length is 14 residues. Germline CDR1 LNHDA, CDR2 SQIVND (reference sequence). With 5 bases removed from V and 5 bases from J, the gap between germline ends came to 15 bases. The DNA for the CDR3 is TGTGCCAGTAGTTACAGGGTAACAAGGACTGAAGCTTTCTTT. This encodes CASSYRVTRTEAFF.

V is TRBV4-1 and J is TRBJ2-3; the D is unclear. The V end lost 5 bases, the J end lost 3 bases, and 18 bases lay between the germline ends. The CDR3 is 16 residues long. Germline CDR1 reads MGHRA; CDR2 reads YSYEKL. The CDR3 coding sequence is TGCGCCAGCAGCTCCCGGACGGCCTTTAGGACAGATACGCAGTATTTT. This gives the protein CASSSRTAFRTDTQYF.

This clone came up once. The chain couples TRBV6-6 to TRBJ1-3; D unclear. The germline CDR1 and CDR2 sequences are MNHNY and SVGAGI (reference sequence). This CDR3 contains 15 residues. Deletions cut 6 bases from V and 0 bases from J, with 12 bases between. The CDR3 DNA reads as TGTGCCAGCAGCCGGACGGTCGACTCTGGAAACACCATATATTTT. It specifies CASSRTVDSGNTIYF.

The chain combines TRBV5-1 with TRBJ2-6; D is undetermined. V lost 4 bases to trimming and J lost 3 bases, with 8 bases between them. This CDR3 comprises 14 residues. Germline V CDR1 and CDR2: SGHRS, YFSETQ. The CDR3 here is CASSPTSGANVLTF. The CDR3 DNA reads as TGCGCCAGCAGCCCGACGAGTGGGGCCAACGTCCTGACTTTC.

The chain joins TRBV24-1 to TRBJ1-2, with 8 bases lining up with TRBD1. The CDR3 runs 14 residues. Unmatched junction bases numbered 10, after V lost 7 bases and J lost 7 bases. Germline V lookup: CDR1 KGHDR, CDR2 SFDVKD. The CDR3 is CATRGTGRPAGYTF. DNA for the CDR3: TGTGCCACCAGGGGGACAGGTAGGCCCGCTGGCTACACCTTC.

V usage is TRBV5-1 and J usage is TRBJ1-2, with D possibly TRBD1 on 5 matching bases. The V end was cut by 3 bases, the J end by 2 bases, with 14 bases between. The CDR3 totals 15 residues. Germline V gene data show CDR1 as SGHRS and CDR2 as YFSETQ. This CDR3 reads CASSWIGTANYGYTF. As DNA, the CDR3 is TGCGCCAGCAGCTGGATAGGGACGGCAAACTATGGCTACACCTTC.

The chain couples TRBV3-1 (or the pseudogene TRBV3-2) to TRBJ1-4; D is possibly TRBD1 (5 bases). Germline loops: CDR1 LGHDT, CDR2 YNNKEL (reference sequence). V was cut by 2 bases and J by 10 bases, with 14 bases left in between. The CDR3 covers 14 residues. This chain's CDR3 is CASSQRGRLGKLFF. The DNA for the CDR3 is TGTGCCAGCAGCCAACGGGGGAGGCTTGGAAAACTGTTTTTT.

This clone came up once. The chain recombines TRBV5-6 with TRBJ2-7; weak D call: TRBD1 (7 bases). The germline CDR1 and CDR2 sequences are SGHDT and YYEEEE. The V gene lost 2 bases and the J gene lost 5 bases, with 14 bases spanning the gap. The CDR3 consists of 14 residues. CDR3 sequence (DNA): TGTGCCAGCAGCTTTTCAGGGGGGATCCACGAGCAGTACTTC. It codes for CASSFSGGIHEQYF. Filled out from reference TRBV5-6 and TRBJ2-7, the complete variable domain reads DAGVTQSPTHLIKTRGQQVTLRCSPKSGHDTVSWYQQALGQGPQFIFQYYEEEERQRGNFPDRFSGHQFPNYSSELNVNALLLGDSALYLCASSFSGGIHEQYFGPGTRLTVT.

This clone has only a few counts. The J gene is TRBJ1-2, the V gene TRBV10-3; the D is unclear. Trimming removed 6 bases at V and 8 bases at J, with 13 bases between. CDR3 length: 12 amino acids. Germline V gives CDR1 ENHRY, CDR2 SYGVKD. In DNA form, the CDR3 reads TGTGCCATCAGACAGCCACCGGGGGGCTACACCTTC. Protein product: CAIRQPPGGYTF.

This CDR3 reads CASSLLAGVGTGELFF. The CDR3 region has the DNA TGTGCCAGCAGTTTGCTAGCGGGAGTTGGTACCGGGGAGCTGTTTTTT. The V call is TRBV27, the J call TRBJ2-2; TRBD2 agrees at 10 bases. CDR3 length: 16 amino acids. V was pared by 3 bases and J by 5 bases, with 6 bases of the junction left unmatched. The germline V gene encodes CDR1 MNHEY and CDR2 SMNVEV (reference sequence).

The V gene is TRBV10-2, the J gene TRBJ2-7, with 7 bases fitting TRBD1. Trimming cost V 7 bases and J 3 bases; bases outside gene matches: 15. Germline V gene data show CDR1 as WSHSY and CDR2 as SAAADI. There are 16 residues in the CDR3. CDR3 amino acids: CASTFGRTGSLYEQYF. The CDR3 nucleotides are TGCGCCAGCACCTTTGGCAGGACAGGTAGTCTCTACGAGCAGTACTTC.

The gene calls are TRBV28 and TRBJ1-2; maybe TRBD1 (5 bases). The CDR3 has 14 residues. V was pared by 5 bases and J by 3 bases, with 13 bases between. Germline-derived CDR1 and CDR2 are MDHEN and SYDVKM. The chain's CDR3 is CASSRTLTDYGYTF. CDR3 DNA sequence: TGTGCCAGCAGTCGGACACTGACAGACTATGGCTACACCTTC.

The V call is TRBV11-3, the J call TRBJ2-3; 10 positions agree with TRBD2. Germline V gene sequence: CDR1 SGHNT, CDR2 YENEEA. The J segment lost 1 base and the V segment lost 4 bases, leaving 8 bases of the junction unmatched. The CDR3 spans 17 residues. The CDR3 protein is CASSSSYGTSGTDTQYF. CDR3 coding DNA: TGTGCCAGCAGCTCCTCCTATGGGACTAGCGGCACAGATACGCAGTATTTT.